The rows below give T cell receptor beta chains drawn from one sample of a study of identical twins. TCRdb called the 5' RACE reads again in MiXCR, with one record for every CDR3 protein. The data contain about 450,000 distinct CDR3 sequences, approximately 17% of them singletons. Sequenced: naive T cells sorted from blood. All receptors derive from a man aged 50-59 years in good health. CDR3s include the opening cysteine and the closing phenylalanine or tryptophan.

v_gene: TRBV6-6; CDR3aa: CASSYSTVKQFF
v_gene: TRBV11-2; CDR3aa: CASSPVGGSWDEQFF
v_gene: TRBV6-5; CDR3aa: CASSYSAGLSGANVLTF
v_gene: TRBV27; CDR3aa: CASSLSLRTGEAYGYTF
v_gene: TRBV28; CDR3aa: CASSLPLSLHEQYF
v_gene: TRBV3-1; CDR3aa: CASSKGGGHEQFF
v_gene: TRBV2; CDR3aa: CASMGVRGRTGELFF
v_gene: TRBV20-1; CDR3aa: CSASLARDTDTQYF
v_gene: TRBV5-6; CDR3aa: CASSLGGASDEQYF
v_gene: TRBV12-3/TRBV12-4; CDR3aa: CASSHRPSGTYEQYF
v_gene: TRBV29-1; CDR3aa: CSSWTGETGELFF
v_gene: TRBV3-1; CDR3aa: CASSDRGLRAFF
v_gene: TRBV5-1; CDR3aa: CASSLGELRTDTQYF
v_gene: TRBV28; CDR3aa: CASSLFESSIADTQYF
v_gene: TRBV4-3; CDR3aa: CASSQHGLAGASNRELFF
v_gene: TRBV7-9; CDR3aa: CASTLLGGTDTQYF
v_gene: TRBV4-1; CDR3aa: CASSQDPRGGEKLFF
v_gene: TRBV27; CDR3aa: CASSPDYHEQYF
v_gene: TRBV6-1; CDR3aa: CASSRVVGKSYEQYF
v_gene: TRBV20-1; CDR3aa: CSARLGAGTSSYNEQFF
v_gene: TRBV5-8; CDR3aa: CASSFDGGFAGELFF
v_gene: TRBV5-1; CDR3aa: CASSRPGGYNEQFF
v_gene: TRBV27; CDR3aa: CASSSNYQGLHTEAFF
v_gene: TRBV14; CDR3aa: CASSHTTSGGTITGELFF
v_gene: TRBV4-3; CDR3aa: CASSLSDRASNYGYTF
v_gene: TRBV20-1; CDR3aa: CSAAPAGEKLFF